This TCR beta chain stems from a study of cytomegalovirus exposure and HLA in healthy donors. The junction had 8 bases not matched to a gene; V was cut back by 7 bases and J by 4 bases. The CDR3 length is 13 residues. The germline V gene encodes CDR1 SGHRS and CDR2 YFSETQ. As regards this clone: As yet, its antigen is unknown.

Study conclusions and caveats: There were 150 to 200 TCR beta chains listed as cytomegalovirus-associated.

This table comes from immunoSEQ multiplex PCR, and its TCRdb copy is limited to in-frame clones, with some not included. The sample consists of 86,000 or so clones, 90% to 96% of them appearing once. The source material was PBMCs. V and J are TRBV5-1 and TRBJ2-7; 7 positions agree with TRBD1. The receptor was isolated from a man aged 18 to 29 in good health and CMV-seropositive. The CDR3 DNA follows: TGCGCCAGCGGGGCAGGGGGATCGTACGAGCAGTACTTC. Protein sequence: CASGAGGSYEQYF.